The rows below give T cell receptor beta chains drawn from one sample of a study of cytomegalovirus exposure and HLA in healthy donors. Method: immunoSEQ multiplex PCR; TCRdb's copy keeps in-frame clones and lacks some. The sample carries around 100,000 clones, roughly 79% recorded once. Sequencing used PBMCs. The source is a man aged 35 to 55 in good health and CMV-seronegative. The CDR3 runs from the conserved cysteine through the conserved F or W. Each record gives: J gene, V gene, clone size, D gene, CDR3 DNA, CDR3 protein. D genes are given only for firm matches. A row's size may be missing; if present it is once, few, many or a size class.

J: TRBJ1-5; V: TRBV5-6; size: -; D: TRBD1; DNA: TGTGCCAGCAGCAGGACAGGGGCTGAGAATCAGCCCCAGCATTTT; CDR3: CASSRTGAENQPQHF
J: TRBJ2-7; V: TRBV5-1; size: -; D: TRBD2; DNA: TGCGCCAGCAAAACTAGCGGGGGGGCAAGGTACGAGCAGTACTTC; CDR3: CASKTSGGARYEQYF
J: TRBJ1-1; V: TRBV7-2; size: -; D: -; DNA: TGTGCCAGCAGCTTAGATCATTGGAACACTGAAGCTTTCTTT; CDR3: CASSLDHWNTEAFF
J: TRBJ1-2; V: TRBV11-2; size: -; D: TRBD1; DNA: TGTGCCAGCAGCCCGTGGACAGGGAGTAACTATGGCTACACCTTC; CDR3: CASSPWTGSNYGYTF
J: TRBJ1-3; V: TRBV5-6; size: -; D: -; DNA: TGTGCCAGCAGCTTGGACAGTACGATCGGAAACACCATATATTTT; CDR3: CASSLDSTIGNTIYF
J: TRBJ1-5; V: TRBV27; size: -; D: TRBD1; DNA: TGTGCCAGCAGTTTAATCGCCACAGGGGGCGACAATCAGCCCCAGCATTTT; CDR3: CASSLIATGGDNQPQHF
J: TRBJ1-2; V: TRBV9; size: once; D: -; DNA: TGTGCCAGCAGCGGCACCGGGTCCCACTATGGCTACACCTTC; CDR3: CASSGTGSHYGYTF
J: TRBJ2-2; V: TRBV7-7; size: -; D: -; DNA: TGTGCTAGCAGCTTAGAGGACACCCGCACCGGGGAGCTGTTTTTT; CDR3: CASSLEDTRTGELFF
J: TRBJ2-3; V: TRBV7-2; size: -; D: TRBD2; DNA: TGTGCCAGCAGCTTACAGAGGGGCGGGGGAATTGGGACGCAGTATTTT; CDR3: CASSLQRGGGIGTQYF
J: TRBJ2-5; V: TRBV7-6; size: once; D: -; DNA: TGTGCCAGCAGTTCACAAGAGACCCAGTACTTC; CDR3: CASSSQETQYF
J: TRBJ1-2; V: TRBV5-1; size: -; D: TRBD1; DNA: TGCGCCAGCAGCAGCCCGGACAGGACAAGGGTTGGCTACACCTTC; CDR3: CASSSPDRTRVGYTF
J: TRBJ2-1; V: TRBV19; size: -; D: TRBD2; DNA: TGTGCCAGTAGTATTGGACTAGCAAATGAGCAGTTCTTC; CDR3: CASSIGLANEQFF
J: TRBJ2-3; V: TRBV29-1; size: -; D: TRBD1; DNA: TGCAGCGTTGAAGAACAGGGGGCACGGGCAGATACGCAGTATTTT; CDR3: CSVEEQGARADTQYF
J: TRBJ1-1; V: TRBV5-4; size: -; D: TRBD1; DNA: TGTGCCAGCAGCTGGAGACAGGGTGAAGCTTTCTTT; CDR3: CASSWRQGEAFF
J: TRBJ2-2; V: TRBV4-3; size: -; D: -; DNA: TGCGCCAGCAGCCAAGGGGAGGGGGGGCGGAGCGGGGAGCTGTTTTTT; CDR3: CASSQGEGGRSGELFF
J: TRBJ2-7; V: TRBV2; size: -; D: TRBD2; DNA: TGTGCCAGCAGCATCGGGGGGTCCTCCTACGAGCAGTACTTC; CDR3: CASSIGGSSYEQYF
J: TRBJ2-4; V: TRBV30; size: -; D: -; DNA: TGTGCCTGGAGTGTAGGGGGTCTGGCGTACTTC; CDR3: CAWSVGGLAYF
J: TRBJ2-1; V: TRBV6-1; size: -; D: TRBD2; DNA: TGTGCCAGCAGTGCACGGGGGGTAAGGAACAATGAGCAGTTCTTC; CDR3: CASSARGVRNNEQFF
J: TRBJ2-3; V: TRBV7-6; size: -; D: -; DNA: TGTGCCAGCAGTAATAGCGCCGCAGATACGCAGTATTTT; CDR3: CASSNSAADTQYF
J: TRBJ2-1; V: TRBV18; size: -; D: -; DNA: TGTGCCAGCTCACCACCAGGCAACTACTACAATGAGCAGTTCTTC; CDR3: CASSPPGNYYNEQFF
J: TRBJ2-7; V: TRBV5-4; size: few; D: -; DNA: TGTGCCAGCAGCTTAGGGGGCTACGAGCAGTACTTC; CDR3: CASSLGGYEQYF
J: TRBJ1-1; V: TRBV7-9; size: -; D: -; DNA: TGTTCCAGCAGCTTTCGCTCCACAAACACTGAAGCTTTCTTT; CDR3: CSSSFRSTNTEAFF
J: TRBJ1-1; V: TRBV9; size: -; D: -; DNA: TGTGCCAGCAGCGTAGGATCTGGTTTAGGGGCTGAAGCTTTCTTT; CDR3: CASSVGSGLGAEAFF
J: TRBJ2-4; V: TRBV4-2; size: -; D: TRBD1; DNA: TGTGCCAGCAGCCAATCGACAGGGGGCATAGCCAAAAACATTCAGTACTTC; CDR3: CASSQSTGGIAKNIQYF
J: TRBJ1-6; V: TRBV19; size: -; D: -; DNA: TGTGCCAGTAGTGGGGACATGAGCTCCTATAATTCACCCCTCCACTTT; CDR3: CASSGDMSSYNSPLHF
J: TRBJ2-1; V: TRBV6-5; size: -; D: -; DNA: TGTGCCAGCAGTTTCGACTATGAGCAGTTCTTC; CDR3: CASSFDYEQFF
J: TRBJ2-3; V: TRBV7-8; size: -; D: -; DNA: TGTGCCAGCAGCACGACGGTTTTATTCGGGGATACGCAGTATTTT; CDR3: CASSTTVLFGDTQYF
J: TRBJ1-2; V: TRBV20-1; size: -; D: TRBD1; DNA: TGCAGTGCGCCGACAGGGGGAGGCTACACCTTC; CDR3: CSAPTGGGYTF
J: TRBJ2-3; V: TRBV5-4; size: -; D: TRBD2; DNA: TGTGCCAGCAGCTTGCTTGGCGGGGGTGGCACAGATACGCAGTATTTT; CDR3: CASSLLGGGGTDTQYF
J: TRBJ2-3; V: TRBV11-2; size: few; D: -; DNA: TGTGCCAGCAGCTTAGCGAGGGGAGGAGATACGCAGTATTTT; CDR3: CASSLARGGDTQYF
J: TRBJ2-2; V: TRBV7-2; size: -; D: -; DNA: TGTGCCAGCAGCATAAGACACAACACCGGGGAGCTGTTTTTT; CDR3: CASSIRHNTGELFF
J: TRBJ1-1; V: TRBV30; size: -; D: -; DNA: TGTGCCTCTTCTGCCCGGGGGGCGTTCACTGAAGCTTTCTTT; CDR3: CASSARGAFTEAFF
J: TRBJ1-1; V: TRBV7-6; size: once; D: -; DNA: TGTGCCAGCAGCTTGAACAGGGCGGGCACTGAAGCTTTCTTT; CDR3: CASSLNRAGTEAFF
J: TRBJ1-2; V: TRBV28; size: -; D: -; DNA: TGTGCCAGCAGTTCCGCGATGGGGGGGCCGGGGAGCCTCTATGGCTACACCTTC; CDR3: CASSSAMGGPGSLYGYTF
J: TRBJ1-1; V: TRBV11-2; size: -; D: TRBD1; DNA: TGTGCCAGCAGCGACCGACAGGGAGGAGACACTGAAGCTTTCTTT; CDR3: CASSDRQGGDTEAFF
J: TRBJ2-2; V: TRBV6-5; size: -; D: TRBD2; DNA: TGTGCCACCCGACTAGCGGGGGGGCCCGGGGAGCTGTTTTTT; CDR3: CATRLAGGPGELFF
J: TRBJ2-1; V: TRBV9; size: -; D: -; DNA: TGTGCCAGCAGCACACGGGAGTCCCAAGGGAGTAATGAGCAGTTCTTC; CDR3: CASSTRESQGSNEQFF
J: TRBJ2-1; V: TRBV21-1; size: -; D: -; DNA: TGTGCCAGCAGCAGGTGGGCACAGGGTGGGGAGCAGTTCTTC; CDR3: CASSRWAQGGEQFF
J: TRBJ2-3; V: TRBV5-1; size: -; D: -; DNA: TGCGCCAGCAGCCGAGCTAGCGAGGCAGATACGCAGTATTTT; CDR3: CASSRASEADTQYF
J: TRBJ2-2; V: TRBV5-1; size: -; D: -; DNA: TGCGCCAGCAGCTTGGGGGCAGGGATGTTCACCGGGGAGCTGTTTTTT; CDR3: CASSLGAGMFTGELFF
J: TRBJ2-7; V: TRBV15; size: -; D: -; DNA: TGTGCCACCGGCAGGGACATCCTGAACTACGAGCAGTACTTC; CDR3: CATGRDILNYEQYF
J: TRBJ2-1; V: TRBV5-1; size: -; D: -; DNA: TGCGCCAGCAGCCGCCCCCGTTACAGGCTCTCCTACAATGAGCAGTTCTTC; CDR3: CASSRPRYRLSYNEQFF
J: TRBJ1-2; V: TRBV5-4; size: -; D: TRBD1; DNA: TGTGCCAGCAGCTTGGAGGGGGCGAGGGGCTATGGCTACACCTTC; CDR3: CASSLEGARGYGYTF
J: TRBJ2-3; V: TRBV7-7; size: once; D: TRBD2; DNA: TGTGCTAGCAGTTACGGACTAGCCGGCACAGATACGCAGTATTTT; CDR3: CASSYGLAGTDTQYF
J: TRBJ1-2; V: TRBV6-1; size: -; D: -; DNA: TGTGCCAGCAATCAGGGTAACTATGGCTACACCTTC; CDR3: CASNQGNYGYTF
J: TRBJ2-3; V: TRBV5-4; size: few; D: -; DNA: TGTGCCAGCAGCTTGGAGACAAGAGGGTCAGATACGCAGTATTTT; CDR3: CASSLETRGSDTQYF
J: TRBJ1-2; V: TRBV20-1; size: -; D: TRBD1; DNA: TGCAGTGCTGGACAGGGAGAAGGCTACACCTTC; CDR3: CSAGQGEGYTF
J: TRBJ2-5; V: TRBV5-4; size: few; D: -; DNA: TGCGCCAGCAGCCACGATCTAGAATCCCAAGAGACCCAGTACTTC; CDR3: CASSHDLESQETQYF
J: TRBJ2-2; V: TRBV10-1; size: -; D: TRBD2; DNA: TGCGCCAGCAGTGAGTCAGCGGGGGGAACCGGGGAGCTGTTTTTT; CDR3: CASSESAGGTGELFF